This TCR beta chain was profiled in a study of identical twins. V was cut by 2 bases and J by 4 bases, with 11 bases left in between. CDR1 MDHEN and CDR2 SYDVKM come from the germline V gene. This CDR3 is built from 14 residues. Findings of the study overall: Insertion counts were lower in abundant cord blood beta clonotypes, a trend that memory repertoires did not show.

One entry per CDR3 protein results from TCRdb running MiXCR on the 5' RACE reads. The sample carries 690,000 or so distinct CDR3 sequences, 8.5% to 9.5% recorded once. A note on this clonotype: Its antigen is undetermined.

This sample also appeared in a second study, on yellow fever vaccine responses in identical twins. From that second work: Twins reportedly appeared to share part of their vaccine T cell response while keeping part individual.

Material for sequencing was PBMCs. J is TRBJ2-5 and V is TRBV28; no clear D. This sequence originates from a young woman in good health. CDR3 loop: CASSLLGRSETQYF. The CDR3 DNA sequence: TGTGCCAGCAGTTTACTCGGCAGGTCAGAGACCCAGTACTTC.